This T cell receptor (beta chain) derives from a study of monozygotic twins with inflammatory bowel disease. TCRdb re-analyzed the 5' RACE reads; it lists each CDR3 protein once, without DNA. The clone table shows roughly 150,000 distinct CDR3 sequences, with the ten largest holding 2.5% to 3%. The CDR3 has 15 amino acids. The origin of this receptor is a human donor with ulcerative colitis or Crohn's disease, or a healthy co-twin of an affected twin (not recorded which). This sequence joins TRBV12-3 or TRBV12-4 and TRBJ1-1. What was sequenced was blood. This CDR3 is CASSLDGEKNTEAFF.